The 21 T cell receptor beta chains in this list originate from one sample, sequenced in a study of blood T cell repertoires in COVID-19. Sequenced by immunoSEQ multiplex PCR; TCRdb stores in-frame clones only, minus some. The table lists over 130,000 clones, about nine tenths of them singletons. The specimen was peripheral blood. The source is a human donor with COVID-19, enrolled during active disease. The donor label of this sample is uncertain.

The V gene is TRBV3-1 (or the pseudogene TRBV3-2), the J gene TRBJ1-4; the D is unclear. Germline lookup yields CDR1 LGHDT and CDR2 YNNKEL (reference sequence). V dropped 2 bases and J dropped 4 bases, with 8 bases sitting between them. The CDR3 sequence is 14 residues long. The CDR3 sequence is CASSQFGSNEKLFF. CDR3 nucleotide sequence: TGTGCCAGCAGCCAATTTGGCAGTAATGAAAAACTGTTTTTT.

The chain links TRBV11-1 to TRBJ1-1, with D hard to call. The CDR3 loop spans 14 amino acids. Germline CDR1 is SGHAT and CDR2 is FQDESV (reference sequence). V dropped 2 bases and J dropped 0 bases, with 7 bases sitting between them. For the CDR3, the DNA is TGTGCCAGCAGCTTATACAGCATGAACACTGAAGCTTTCTTT. Its protein is CASSLYSMNTEAFF. The full variable domain, completed using reference TRBV11-1 and TRBJ1-1, is EAEVAQSPRYKITEKSQAVAFWCDPISGHATLYWYRQILGQGPELLVQFQDESVVDDSQLPKDRFSAERLKGVDSTLKIQPAELGDSAMYLCASSLYSMNTEAFFGQGTRLTVV.

This clone was counted a single time. The rearrangement joins TRBV4-1 to TRBJ2-3; TRBD2 agrees at 15 bases. Unmatched junction bases numbered 10, after V lost 4 bases and J lost 5 bases. CDR1 and CDR2 from the germline V gene are MGHRA and YSYEKL. CDR3 length equals 18 residues. CDR3 sequence: CASSLTGTSGGSQDTQYF. The CDR3 DNA reads TGCGCCAGCAGCCTAACCGGGACTAGCGGGGGGTCCCAAGATACGCAGTATTTT.

This clone has a handful of counts. The V and J genes are TRBV18 and TRBJ1-1; D not resolved. Trimming cost V 3 bases and J 4 bases, with 15 bases left between them. This CDR3 comprises 15 residues. The V gene's germline CDR1 is KGHSH and CDR2 LQKENI. In DNA form, the CDR3 reads TGTGCCAGCTCACCCCAGACAAGTGAGGGCACTGAAGCTTTCTTT. Encoded protein: CASSPQTSEGTEAFF.

The chain is built from TRBV7-9 and TRBJ2-1; tentatively, D is TRBD1 (6 bases). Germline CDR1 SEHNR, CDR2 FQNEAQ (reference sequence). The CDR3 has 15 residues. V was shortened by 5 bases and J by 7 bases, with 18 bases between the two germline ends. CDR3 nucleotide sequence: TGTGCCAGCAGCCCCTTAGGGGGTAGTAGGAATGAGCAGTTCTTC. Translation: CASSPLGGSRNEQFF.

This clone was seen just once. The chain combines TRBV2 with TRBJ1-5, with D possibly TRBD1 on 5 matching bases. Germline CDR1 and CDR2: SNHLY and FYNNEI. The CDR3 has 15 amino acids. V gave up 7 bases and J gave up 1 base, with 14 bases separating them. CDR3: CASTQGSPSNQPQHF. DNA for the CDR3: TGTGCCAGCACTCAGGGTTCCCCGAGCAATCAGCCCCAGCATTTT.

V gene TRBV5-5 combines with J gene TRBJ2-2; 12 bases align to TRBD2. The CDR3 has 19 residues. Germline assignment: CDR1 SGHKS and CDR2 YYEKEE (reference sequence). V dropped 3 bases and J dropped 0; count of bases not matched to a gene: 9. Here the CDR3 DNA reads TGTGCCAGCAGCTCGATACTAGCGGGGGGCCCACCGAACACCGGGGAGCTGTTTTTT. Its translation is CASSSILAGGPPNTGELFF.

The chain uses TRBV6-6 and TRBJ1-5, with 8 nucleotides matching TRBD1. The CDR3 covers 16 residues. CDR1 is MNHNY and CDR2 is SVGAGI in the germline V gene (reference sequence). The junction had 4 bases not matched to a gene; V was cut back by 2 bases and J by 1 base. This CDR3 is CASSYDQGASNQPQHF. The CDR3 DNA sequence: TGTGCCAGCAGTTACGATCAGGGGGCAAGCAATCAGCCCCAGCATTTT.

The chain uses TRBV28 and TRBJ1-6; 10 nucleotides align to TRBD1. J lost 9 bases, V lost 5 bases, and 10 bases had no gene match. Germline CDR1 reads MDHEN; CDR2 reads SYDVKM. There are 16 residues in the CDR3. The CDR3 nucleotides read TGTGCCAGCAGTCAATTCCAGACAGGGGGCAGTTCACCCCTCCACTTT. Amino acids: CASSQFQTGGSSPLHF.

The chain is built from TRBV6-5 and TRBJ1-2; D possibly corresponds to TRBD1 (5 bases). V lost 0 bases, J lost 8 bases, and 10 bases lay in between. This CDR3 is 13 amino acids long. Germline V CDR1 and CDR2: MNHEY, SVGAGI. The CDR3 bases are TGTGCCAGCAGTTACTCGGGGCCTGAGGGCTACACCTTC. Encoded protein: CASSYSGPEGYTF.

This chain links TRBV11-3 with TRBJ2-5, with 9 bases that match TRBD2. The CDR3 covers 14 residues. The germline V gene encodes CDR1 SGHNT and CDR2 YENEEA. Trimming removed 5 bases from V and 2 bases from J; junction bases left unmatched: 3. The CDR3 bases are TGTGCCAGCAGCCGAGCGGGGGGACAAGAGACCCAGTACTTC. This encodes CASSRAGGQETQYF.

This rearrangement joins TRBV6-4 to TRBJ2-3; TRBD1 might be the D (6 bases). The CDR3 totals 13 residues. The V gene's germline CDR1 is MRHNA and CDR2 SNTAGT. V was pared by 0 bases and J by 9 bases, with 10 bases between. CDR3 residues: CASSDSRGGTQYF. CDR3 bases: TGTGCCAGCAGTGACTCGAGAGGGGGAACGCAGTATTTT.

The chain combines TRBV7-2 with TRBJ2-5; 7 nucleotides match TRBD2. Trimming took 0 bases from V and 2 from J; bases not matched to a gene: 6. Per germline, CDR1 SGHTA and CDR2 FQGNSA. The CDR3 runs to 16 residues. For the CDR3, the DNA is TGTGCCAGCAGCTTAGCATCGTCGGGGGGTCAAGAGACCCAGTACTTC. It codes for CASSLASSGGQETQYF.

The J gene is TRBJ2-2, the V gene TRBV18; D gene uncertain. Germline V gene sequence: CDR1 KGHSH, CDR2 LQKENI. V dropped 1 base and J dropped 4 bases, with 10 bases sitting between them. CDR3 length: 15 residues. The CDR3 DNA reads as TGTGCCAGCTCACCACTAGTAGATCGCACCGGGGAGCTGTTTTTT. Protein product: CASSPLVDRTGELFF.

The chain uses TRBV6-5 and TRBJ1-1; perhaps TRBD1 as D (6 bases). Germline lookup yields CDR1 MNHEY and CDR2 SVGAGI. This CDR3 has 14 residues. V lost 6 bases and J lost 5, with 16 bases in between. CDR3 bases: TGTGCCAGCAGGATTACAGGGTCCGGGACTGAAGCTTTCTTT. Translating gives CASRITGSGTEAFF.

The chain uses TRBV29-1 and TRBJ2-1; D possibly corresponds to TRBD1 (7 bases). The ends were cut back, 7 bases at V and 0 bases at J, with 16 bases in the middle. The CDR3 covers 15 residues. CDR1 is SQVTM and CDR2 is ANQGSEA in the germline V gene. Here the CDR3 reads CSADLQGGSYNEQFF. The CDR3, as DNA: TGCAGCGCGGATTTGCAGGGGGGCTCCTACAATGAGCAGTTCTTC.

The chain carries TRBV6-5 and TRBJ1-2, with D possibly being TRBD1 (5 bases). The length of the CDR3 is 15 residues. Trimming left V 5 bases short and J 2 bases short, with 15 bases between. Germline V CDR1 and CDR2: MNHEY, SVGAGI. The CDR3 loop is CASSREQDANYGYTF. CDR3 sequence (DNA): TGTGCCAGCAGTAGAGAACAGGACGCAAACTATGGCTACACCTTC.

The rearrangement joins TRBV18 to TRBJ1-3; 8 bases map to TRBD1. Looked up from germline, CDR1 is KGHSH and CDR2 is LQKENI. J lost 2 bases, V lost 3 bases, and 3 bases had no gene match. CDR3 length: 15 amino acids. CDR3 residues: CASSPTGAAGNTIYF. CDR3 coding DNA: TGTGCCAGCTCACCGACAGGGGCGGCTGGAAACACCATATATTTT.

The chain joins TRBV18 to TRBJ1-1, with 11 bases matching TRBD1. Per the germline V gene, CDR1 is KGHSH and CDR2 is LQKENI. Trimming removed 5 bases from V and 5 bases from J; junction bases left unmatched: 4. There are 14 residues in the CDR3. For the CDR3, the DNA is TGTGCCAGCTCATTGGGACAGGGGGATACTGAAGCTTTCTTT. Amino acids: CASSLGQGDTEAFF.

This sequence joins TRBV6-6 and TRBJ2-7; D is perhaps TRBD1 (6 bases). This CDR3 is built from 14 residues. CDR1 and CDR2 (germline): MNHNY, SVGAGI (reference sequence). Trimming removed 6 bases from V and 2 bases from J, with 14 bases in between. The CDR3 region has the DNA TGTGCCAGCAGCCACCGGGACACCCCCTACGAGCAGTACTTC. As protein: CASSHRDTPYEQYF.

The table lists this clone with a count of one. The CDR3 sequence is CASSDPGKGNQPQHF. The CDR3 nucleotides are TGTGCCAGCAGTGATCCAGGGAAGGGCAATCAGCCCCAGCATTTT. The rearrangement uses TRBV2 and TRBJ1-5, with D perhaps TRBD1 (5 bases). This CDR3 comprises 15 residues. The germline V gene encodes CDR1 SNHLY and CDR2 FYNNEI. The germline V and J ends were trimmed by 3 bases and 2 bases, with 11 bases remaining between them.